Sequencing of this T cell receptor (beta chain) was carried out in a study of memory CD4+ T cells and cytomegalovirus serostatus. Overall study: Of the healthy Belgian adults, 8 to 10 were CMV seropositive and 24 seronegative. Overall study results and limits: Suggested: most of the CMV-linked TCR signature lies in CD4+ memory cells.

Using immunoSEQ multiplex PCR, the repertoire was profiled, and TCRdb retains in-frame clones only, with some absent. This sample has roughly 50,000 clones; about four fifths occur once, and the top ten carry about 0.48%. The V end was cut by 0 bases, the J end by 2 bases, with 9 bases between. CDR1 is SGHTA and CDR2 is FQGTGA in the germline V gene. This CDR3 comprises 15 residues. About this clone: The antigen is unknown.

The sort gate was single viable CD3+CD4+CD8-CD45RO+ cells for memory CD4+ T cells. CMV serostatus came from serum IgG against pp150, pp28, p38, p52. After thawing, CD4+ T cells were positively selected. This sequence originates from an adult in good health and CMV-seronegative. Some clones in this sample may be carry-over from other donors' samples. The V gene is TRBV7-3, the J gene TRBJ2-3; possible D gene TRBD1, 5 bases. The sequenced sample consisted of memory CD4+ T cells from blood. The CDR3 DNA is TGTGCCAGCAGCTTAACGCCAGGGAACACAGATACGCAGTATTTT. Protein: CASSLTPGNTDTQYF.